One T cell receptor beta chain is described in this entry. A read error is possible here, since a much larger clone lies one base away. Because it lacks the conserved phenylalanine or tryptophan at the end, this CDR3 is likely a read error. Germline CDR1 is LNHNV and CDR2 is YYDKDF (reference sequence). CDR3 length: 15 residues. V shed 3 bases and J 5 bases; nucleotides not matched to a gene: 5. The data were obtained in a study of molecular identifiers for immune sequencing clone quantification. MiXCR, applied by TCRdb to the PCR reads, yields one record per CDR3 protein. The sample contains approximately 20,000 distinct CDR3 sequences, roughly 22% of which appear only once.

This TCR was recovered from a human donor in good health. Some libraries in this study had Jurkat cell RNA spiked in. V and J are TRBV15 and TRBJ2-1; 9 bases match TRBD2. The sample taken for sequencing was naive CD8+ T cells from blood, with Jurkat cell RNA spiked in. Specified subset: FACS-sorted CD8+CD4-CCR7+CD45RA+ naive T cells. Here the CDR3 DNA reads TGTGCCACCAGCAGCCGACTAGCGGACAACAATGAGCAGTTCATC. It codes for CATSSRLADNNEQFI.